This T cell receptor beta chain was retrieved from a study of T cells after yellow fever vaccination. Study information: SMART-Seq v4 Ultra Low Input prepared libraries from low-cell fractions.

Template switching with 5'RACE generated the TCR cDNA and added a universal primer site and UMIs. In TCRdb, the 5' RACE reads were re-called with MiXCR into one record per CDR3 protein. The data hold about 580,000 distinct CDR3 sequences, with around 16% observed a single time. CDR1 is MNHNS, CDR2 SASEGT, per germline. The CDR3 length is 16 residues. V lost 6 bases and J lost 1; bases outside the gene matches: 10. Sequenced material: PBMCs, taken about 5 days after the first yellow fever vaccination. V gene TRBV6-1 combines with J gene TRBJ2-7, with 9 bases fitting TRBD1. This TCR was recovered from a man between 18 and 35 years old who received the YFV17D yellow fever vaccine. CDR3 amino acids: CASRKTGTGWSYEQYV. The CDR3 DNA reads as TGTGCCAGCAGAAAAACCGGGACAGGGTGGTCCTACGAGCAGTACGTC.